One sample yielded the 8 T cell receptor beta chains listed below, sequenced in a study of blood T cell repertoires in COVID-19. The protocol was immunoSEQ multiplex PCR, while the TCRdb copy is restricted to in-frame clones and leaves out a portion. The table shows about 90,000 clones, with 89% occurring only once. The source material was peripheral blood. Every receptor here comes from a man between 50 and 59 years old with COVID-19, enrolled during active disease.

The chain has TRBV7-9 and TRBJ2-3, with TRBD2 matching over 14 bases. This CDR3 is built from 16 residues. Germline CDR1 and CDR2: SEHNR and FQNEAQ (reference sequence). V shed 3 bases and J 3 bases; nucleotides not matched to a gene: 2. The DNA of the CDR3 is TGTGCCAGCAGCTTGACTAGCGGGGGGGCGACAGATACGCAGTATTTT. Amino acid sequence: CASSLTSGGATDTQYF.

This chain connects TRBV7-8 to TRBJ2-5, with D maybe TRBD2 (5 bases). This CDR3 comprises 13 residues. From germline, CDR1 is SGHVS and CDR2 FQNEAQ. The ends were cut back, 8 bases at V and 2 bases at J, with 12 bases in the middle. The CDR3 DNA follows: TGTGCCAGCGGTACGAGAGGGCAAGAGACCCAGTACTTC. Its translation is CASGTRGQETQYF.

The J gene is TRBJ2-1, the V gene TRBV6-5; D not resolved. The germline V gene encodes CDR1 MNHEY and CDR2 SVGAGI. The CDR3 is made up of 13 amino acids. Trimming shortened V by 6 bases and J by 7 bases, and 13 bases separated the two germline ends. CDR3 loop: CASSSGPANEQFF. As DNA, the CDR3 is TGTGCCAGCAGCTCCGGTCCTGCGAATGAGCAGTTCTTC.

The chain joins TRBV30 to TRBJ1-1; D call uncertain. Per germline, CDR1 GTSNPN and CDR2 SVGIG (reference sequence). The CDR3 totals 12 residues. V was trimmed by 0 bases and J by 10 bases, leaving 12 bases between them. This CDR3 reads CAWSVSGPRAFF. CDR3 coding DNA: TGTGCCTGGAGTGTCAGCGGTCCCAGAGCTTTCTTT.

The CDR3 spells CASSSIFTDTQYF. The CDR3 bases are TGCGCCAGCAGCTCTATATTCACAGATACGCAGTATTTT. This rearrangement joins TRBV5-1 to TRBJ2-3; unclear D gene. Germline-derived CDR1 and CDR2 are SGHRS and YFSETQ. The ends were cut back, 3 bases at V and 2 bases at J, with 7 bases in the middle. The CDR3 covers 13 residues.

V and J are TRBV18 and TRBJ2-1; D not certain. The CDR3 has 15 amino acids. V lost 2 bases, J lost 10 bases, and 18 bases lay in between. Germline V gene lookup returns CDR1 KGHSH and CDR2 LQKENI. CDR3 nucleotide sequence: TGTGCCAGCTCACCAACTCAGAGCGCAGTTGGAGAGCAGTTCTTC. Translating it yields CASSPTQSAVGEQFF. Using reference TRBV18 and TRBJ2-1 for the parts outside the CDR3, the full variable domain is NAGVMQNPRHLVRRRGQEARLRCSPMKGHSHVYWYRQLPEEGLKFMVYLQKENIIDESGMPKERFSAEFPKEGPSILRIQQVVRGDSAAYFCASSPTQSAVGEQFFGPGTRLTVL.

The chain joins TRBV6-2 or TRBV6-3 to TRBJ1-2, with 8 bases lining up with TRBD1. Per the germline V gene, CDR1 is MNHEY and CDR2 is SVGEGT. The V segment lost 2 bases and the J segment 4 bases; nucleotides outside the gene matches: 6. The CDR3 extends over 15 amino acids. The CDR3 DNA reads TGTGCCAGCAGTTACGACAGGGGAAAATTCTATGGCTACACCTTC. Protein sequence: CASSYDRGKFYGYTF.

V and J are TRBV12-5 and TRBJ1-5; 7 bases are a match to TRBD1. Per the germline V gene, CDR1 is LGHNT and CDR2 is FRNRAP. CDR3 length: 15 residues. The ends lost 1 base at V and 1 base at J; junction bases unmatched: 1. The CDR3 nucleotides are TGTGCTAGTGGTTTGGGACAGGGAAGCAATCAGCCCCAGCATTTT. Its translation is CASGLGQGSNQPQHF.